Presented here are 9 T cell receptor beta chains from one specimen sequenced in a study of CD8+CD57+ T cells in acquired aplastic anemia (dated by TCRdb to between 2017 and 2018). The sequencer listed for this sample is Illumina HiSeq 2000. Profiling of TCR beta VDJ combinations and CDR3 sequences used genomic DNA as the template. TCRdb itself trimmed the public reads at Q25 with fastp, ran MiXCR and retained productive beta chains. Every CDR3 protein is listed once, alongside the most common genes and DNA of its rows. Here the sample has about 210,000 distinct CDR3 sequences; roughly 57% occur a single time. Of the sample, around 28% falls within the top ten clones. The sequencing input was sorted CD4+, CD8+, or CD8+CD57+ T cells (not recorded which) from PBMCs. The receptors stem from a human donor in good health.

The chain is built from TRBV19 and TRBJ2-3; D is possibly TRBD2 (5 bases). Germline V gives CDR1 LNHDA, CDR2 SQIVND (reference sequence). Trimming shortened V by 4 bases and J by 1 base, and 12 bases separated the two germline ends. The CDR3 runs to 15 residues. CDR3 protein: CASSKIEGGTDTQYF. CDR3 nucleotides: TGTGCCAGTAGTAAAATTGAGGGTGGCACAGATACGCAGTATTTT.

This clonotype was observed a handful of times. V and J are TRBV9 and TRBJ2-3; 8 bases match TRBD2. The trim removed 1 base at V and 4 bases at J, leaving 8 bases unmatched. CDR1 is SGDLS and CDR2 is YYNGEE in the germline V gene. CDR3 length: 16 residues. In DNA, the CDR3 is TGTGCCAGCAGCGTAACAGGTTTCGGGGGGGCAGATACGCAGTATTTT. Protein product: CASSVTGFGGADTQYF.

This chain uses TRBV15 with TRBJ1-1; 12 nucleotides agree with TRBD1. CDR3 length equals 20 residues. Germline CDR1 reads LNHNV; CDR2 reads YYDKDF (reference sequence). Trimming removed 0 bases from V and 7 bases from J; junction bases left unmatched: 18. CDR3 sequence (DNA): TGTGCCACCAGCAGAGATCAGGGACAGGGGGCGCGGTACCGTCGCGATGAAGCTTTCTTT. Translation gives CATSRDQGQGARYRRDEAFF.

This clonotype has just one count. The genes are TRBV19 and TRBJ2-7, with unresolved D. The length of the CDR3 is 13 residues. V gave up 1 base and J gave up 3 bases, with 7 bases separating them. CDR1 is LNHDA, CDR2 SQIVND, per germline (reference sequence). CDR3 DNA: TGTGCCAGTAGTATAGCACAGAGCTACGAGCAGTACTTC. Its translation: CASSIAQSYEQYF.

This CDR3 is CASLRTGEDTEAFF. In nucleotides, the CDR3 is TGTGCCAGCCTGAGGACAGGGGAAGACACTGAAGCTTTCTTT. This chain joins TRBV7-9 and TRBJ1-1; TRBD1 matches at 9 bases. The ends lost 8 bases at V and 3 bases at J; junction bases unmatched: 7. The CDR3 sequence is 14 residues long. Germline CDR1 and CDR2: SEHNR and FQNEAQ (reference sequence).

Only one count was recorded for this clonotype. The gene calls are TRBV20-1 and TRBJ2-5, with TRBD2 matching 11 bases. Losses at the gene ends were 6 bases for V and 12 bases for J; bases not matched to a gene: 12. The CDR3 covers 13 residues. Germline V gene lookup returns CDR1 DFQATT and CDR2 SNEGSKA (reference sequence). CDR3 DNA sequence: TGCAGTGCCCTGACTAGCGGGACGGTACGGGAGTACTTC. Residues: CSALTSGTVREYF.

This clonotype was detected ten times or more. V and J are TRBV3-2 and TRBJ1-5. TRBV3-2 has pseudogene status. The CDR3 spans 17 residues. CDR3 sequence (DNA): TGTGCCAGGGATTCGGACAGCGGACGGCCTAGCAATCAGCCCCAGCATTTT. Its translation is CARDSDSGRPSNQPQHF.

This chain links TRBV15 with TRBJ1-4, with a tentative D call TRBD1 (5 bases). This CDR3 spans 15 amino acids. Germline CDR1 LNHNV, CDR2 YYDKDF (reference sequence). Trimming shortened V by 3 bases and J by 4 bases, and 12 bases separated the two germline ends. The CDR3 region has the DNA TGTGCCACCAGCAGTGATGCACAGGATAATGAAAAACTGTTTTTT. It is translated as CATSSDAQDNEKLFF.

This clonotype was detected once. The V gene is TRBV2, the J gene TRBJ2-6; D gene unclear. CDR1 and CDR2 from the germline V gene are SNHLY and FYNNEI. V was clipped by 4 bases and J by 4 bases, with 17 bases between them. This CDR3 contains 17 residues. The CDR3 DNA sequence: TGTGCCAGCAGTGGGGCCGGTGGAATGTCCGGGGCCAACGTCCTGACTTTC. It is translated as CASSGAGGMSGANVLTF.